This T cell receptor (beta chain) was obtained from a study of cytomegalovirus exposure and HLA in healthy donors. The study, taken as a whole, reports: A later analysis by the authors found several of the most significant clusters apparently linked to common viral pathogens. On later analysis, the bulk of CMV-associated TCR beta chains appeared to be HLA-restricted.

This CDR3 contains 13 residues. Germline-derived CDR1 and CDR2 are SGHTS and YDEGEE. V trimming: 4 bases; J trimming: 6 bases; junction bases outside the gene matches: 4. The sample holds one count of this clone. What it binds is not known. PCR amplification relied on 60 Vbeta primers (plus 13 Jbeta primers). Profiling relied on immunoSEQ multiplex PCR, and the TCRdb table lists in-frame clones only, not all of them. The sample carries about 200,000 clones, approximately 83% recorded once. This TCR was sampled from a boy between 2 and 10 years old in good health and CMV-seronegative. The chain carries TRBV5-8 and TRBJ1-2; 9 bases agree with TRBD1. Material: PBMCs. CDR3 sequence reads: CASSTTGGNGYTF. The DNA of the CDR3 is TGTGCCAGCAGCACGACAGGGGGGAATGGCTACACCTTC. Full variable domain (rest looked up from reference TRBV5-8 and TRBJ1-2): EAGVTQSPTHLIKTRGQQATLRCSPISGHTSVYWYQQALGLGLQFLLWYDEGEERNRGNFPPRFSGRQFPNYSSELNVNALELEDSALYLCASSTTGGNGYTFGSGTRLTVV.